This T cell receptor beta chain was profiled in a study of chemoradiotherapy in HPV16-positive cancers. Worth noting for this clone: Its target is not known.

Libraries were prepared by immunoSEQ multiplex PCR; TCRdb keeps only in-frame clonotypes and omits some of them. In the table there are roughly 11,000 clones, approximately 78% of which are singletons. Samples were taken several times over chemoradiotherapy. The CDR3 contains 14 residues. Per the germline V gene, CDR1 is SGHAT and CDR2 is FQDESV (reference sequence). V was shortened by 1 base and J by 1 base, with 5 bases between the two germline ends. Study findings and constraints: Only two HPV16-positive patients supplied the functional HPV-specificity definition. In HPV16-positive patients, HPV-responsive T-cell expansion tracked better recurrence-free survival. Candidate HPV-specific clones and E7-related TCR motifs grew in tumor during treatment.

The rearrangement links TRBV11-1 to TRBJ2-4; possible D gene TRBD2, 5 bases. The receptor comes from a human donor with HPV-associated anogenital cancer. The material was obtained from a patient who underwent chemoradiotherapy. The CDR3 DNA is TGTGCCAGCAGCTTAGGAGGGGCCAAAAACATTCAGTACTTC. Translated: CASSLGGAKNIQYF.